This T cell receptor beta chain was documented in a study of T-cell reconstitution after alpha-beta-depleted transplantation in children. Study-wide results and caveats: Most T-cell counts and diversity one year after the transplant came from T cells that were newly produced. Reports say that about two months after transplant, the alpha-beta T cells came out of several hundred graft clones that had expanded.

V dropped 3 bases and J dropped 3 bases, with 12 bases sitting between them. In germline, CDR1 is DFQATT, CDR2 SNEGSKA (reference sequence). The CDR3 is 14 residues long. This clonotype has just a few counts. Its antigen is not known. Unique molecular identifiers featured in how the TCRbeta library was prepared. MiXCR, run by TCRdb on the PCR reads, gives a single entry per CDR3 protein. Of approximately 1,000,000 distinct CDR3 sequences listed, around 30% were seen once; the top ten hold under 30%. This chain joins TRBV20-1 and TRBJ2-1, with D possibly being TRBD1 (5 bases). Sequencing was performed on PBMCs, mostly from graft donor cells, taken 360 days after TCRalphabeta/CD19-depleted stem cell transplant. The TCR was taken from a boy under two years old who had a stem cell transplant for SCID, so the T cells may come from the graft donor. In DNA form, the CDR3 reads TGCAGTGCTAGTTATGGGGCCCTCTACAATGAGCAGTTCTTC. Translation: CSASYGALYNEQFF.